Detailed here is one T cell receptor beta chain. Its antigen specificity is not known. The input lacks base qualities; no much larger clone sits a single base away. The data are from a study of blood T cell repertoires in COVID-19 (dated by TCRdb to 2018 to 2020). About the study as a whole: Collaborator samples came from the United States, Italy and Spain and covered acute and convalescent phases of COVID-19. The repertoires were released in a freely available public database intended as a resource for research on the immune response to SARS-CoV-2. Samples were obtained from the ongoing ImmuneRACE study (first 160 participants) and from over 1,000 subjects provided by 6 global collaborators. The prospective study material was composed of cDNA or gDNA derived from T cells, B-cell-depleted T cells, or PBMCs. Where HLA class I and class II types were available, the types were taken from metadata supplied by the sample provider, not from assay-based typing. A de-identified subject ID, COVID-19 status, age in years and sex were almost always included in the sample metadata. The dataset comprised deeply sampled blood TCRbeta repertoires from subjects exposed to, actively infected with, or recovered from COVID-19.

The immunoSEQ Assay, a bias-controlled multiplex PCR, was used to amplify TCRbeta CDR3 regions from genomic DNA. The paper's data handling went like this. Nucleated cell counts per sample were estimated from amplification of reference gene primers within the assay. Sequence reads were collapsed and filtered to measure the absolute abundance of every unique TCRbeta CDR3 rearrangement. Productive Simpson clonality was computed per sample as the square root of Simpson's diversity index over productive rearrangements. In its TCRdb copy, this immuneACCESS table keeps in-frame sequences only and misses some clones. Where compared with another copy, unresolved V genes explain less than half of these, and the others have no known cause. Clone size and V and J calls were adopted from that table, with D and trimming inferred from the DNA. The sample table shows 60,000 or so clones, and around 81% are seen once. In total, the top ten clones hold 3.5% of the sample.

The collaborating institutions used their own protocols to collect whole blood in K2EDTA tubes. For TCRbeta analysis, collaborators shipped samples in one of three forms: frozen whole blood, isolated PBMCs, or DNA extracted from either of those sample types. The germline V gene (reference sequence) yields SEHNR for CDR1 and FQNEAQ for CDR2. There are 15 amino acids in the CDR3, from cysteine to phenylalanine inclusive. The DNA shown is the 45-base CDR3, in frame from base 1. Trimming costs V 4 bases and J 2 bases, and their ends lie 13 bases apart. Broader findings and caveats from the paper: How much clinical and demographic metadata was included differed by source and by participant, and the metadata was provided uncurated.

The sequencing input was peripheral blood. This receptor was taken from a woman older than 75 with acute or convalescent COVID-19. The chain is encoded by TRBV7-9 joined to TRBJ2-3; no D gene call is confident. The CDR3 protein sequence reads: CASSYSTRFTDTQYF. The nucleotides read TGTGCCAGCAGCTATTCCACCAGATTCACAGATACGCAGTATTTT.